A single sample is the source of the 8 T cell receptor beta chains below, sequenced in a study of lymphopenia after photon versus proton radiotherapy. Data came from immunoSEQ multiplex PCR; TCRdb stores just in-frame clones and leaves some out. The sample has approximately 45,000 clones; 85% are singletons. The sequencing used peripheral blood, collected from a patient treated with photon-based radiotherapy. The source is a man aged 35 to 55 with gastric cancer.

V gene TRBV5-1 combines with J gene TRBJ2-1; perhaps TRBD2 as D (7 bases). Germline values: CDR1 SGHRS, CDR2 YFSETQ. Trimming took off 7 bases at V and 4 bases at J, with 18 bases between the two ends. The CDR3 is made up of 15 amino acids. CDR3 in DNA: TGCGCCAGCTGGAGGGGCGGGGGCCAGTACAATGAGCAGTTCTTC. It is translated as CASWRGGGQYNEQFF.

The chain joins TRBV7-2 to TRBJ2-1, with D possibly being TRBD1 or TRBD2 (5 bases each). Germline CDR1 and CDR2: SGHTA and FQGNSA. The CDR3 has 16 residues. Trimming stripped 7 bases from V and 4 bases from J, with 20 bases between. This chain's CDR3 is CASKKGGWGGYNEQFF. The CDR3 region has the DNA TGTGCCAGCAAAAAAGGAGGTTGGGGCGGGTACAATGAGCAGTTCTTC.

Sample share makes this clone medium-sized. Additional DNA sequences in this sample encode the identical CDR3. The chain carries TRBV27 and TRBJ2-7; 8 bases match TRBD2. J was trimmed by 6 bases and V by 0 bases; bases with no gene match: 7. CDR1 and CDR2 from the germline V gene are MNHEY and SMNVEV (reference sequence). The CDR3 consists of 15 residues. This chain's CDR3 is CASSLSGGAGGEQYF. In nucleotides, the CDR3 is TGTGCCAGCAGTTTATCGGGAGGGGCGGGGGGCGAGCAGTACTTC.

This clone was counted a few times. Written as DNA, the CDR3 is TGCGCCAGCAGCTCAAGCGGGACGTCCACCACTGAAGCTTTCTTT. Protein sequence: CASSSSGTSTTEAFF. The chain joins TRBV5-1 to TRBJ1-1; TRBD1 might be the D (5 bases). Germline V lookup: CDR1 SGHRS, CDR2 YFSETQ. V gave up 3 bases and J gave up 4 bases, with 16 bases separating them. The CDR3 spans 15 residues. Combining the CDR3 with reference TRBV5-1 and TRBJ1-1 gives the whole variable domain KAGVTQTPRYLIKTRGQQVTLSCSPISGHRSVSWYQQTPGQGLQFLFEYFSETQRNKGNFPGRFSGRQFSNSRSEMNVSTLELGDSALYLCASSSSGTSTTEAFFGQGTRLTVV.

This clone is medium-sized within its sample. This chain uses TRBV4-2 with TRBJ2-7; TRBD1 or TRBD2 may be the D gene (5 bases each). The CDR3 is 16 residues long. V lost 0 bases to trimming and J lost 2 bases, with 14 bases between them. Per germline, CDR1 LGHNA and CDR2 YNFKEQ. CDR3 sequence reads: CASSQDSPGTPYEQYF. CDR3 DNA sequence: TGTGCCAGCAGCCAAGACAGCCCAGGGACCCCCTACGAGCAGTACTTC.

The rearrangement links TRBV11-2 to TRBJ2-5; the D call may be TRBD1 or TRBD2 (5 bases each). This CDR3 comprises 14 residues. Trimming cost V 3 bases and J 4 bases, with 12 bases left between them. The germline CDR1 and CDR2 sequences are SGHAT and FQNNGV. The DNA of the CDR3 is TGTGCCAGCAGCTTTGGGCCAGGGAGAGAGACCCAGTACTTC. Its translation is CASSFGPGRETQYF.

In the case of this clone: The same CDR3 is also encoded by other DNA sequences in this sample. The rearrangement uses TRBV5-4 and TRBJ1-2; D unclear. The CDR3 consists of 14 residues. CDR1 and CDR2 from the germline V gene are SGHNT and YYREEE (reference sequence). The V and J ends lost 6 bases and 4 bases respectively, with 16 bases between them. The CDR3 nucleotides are TGTGCCAGCACCCCGGAGGCAAGCAGCTATGGCTACACCTTC. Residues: CASTPEASSYGYTF.

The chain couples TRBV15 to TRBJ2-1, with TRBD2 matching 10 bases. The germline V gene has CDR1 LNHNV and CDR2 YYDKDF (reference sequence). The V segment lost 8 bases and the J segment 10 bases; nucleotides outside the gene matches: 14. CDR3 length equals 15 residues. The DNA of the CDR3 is TGTGCCACCTCCAAGGAGCGGGGGGGCGCGAGGGAGCAGTTCTTC. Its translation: CATSKERGGAREQFF. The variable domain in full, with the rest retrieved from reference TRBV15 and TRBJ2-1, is DAMVIQNPRYQVTQFGKPVTLSCSQTLNHNVMYWYQQKSSQAPKLLFHYYDKDFNNEADTPDNFQSRRPNTSFCFLDIRSPGLGDTAMYLCATSKERGGAREQFFGPGTRLTVL.